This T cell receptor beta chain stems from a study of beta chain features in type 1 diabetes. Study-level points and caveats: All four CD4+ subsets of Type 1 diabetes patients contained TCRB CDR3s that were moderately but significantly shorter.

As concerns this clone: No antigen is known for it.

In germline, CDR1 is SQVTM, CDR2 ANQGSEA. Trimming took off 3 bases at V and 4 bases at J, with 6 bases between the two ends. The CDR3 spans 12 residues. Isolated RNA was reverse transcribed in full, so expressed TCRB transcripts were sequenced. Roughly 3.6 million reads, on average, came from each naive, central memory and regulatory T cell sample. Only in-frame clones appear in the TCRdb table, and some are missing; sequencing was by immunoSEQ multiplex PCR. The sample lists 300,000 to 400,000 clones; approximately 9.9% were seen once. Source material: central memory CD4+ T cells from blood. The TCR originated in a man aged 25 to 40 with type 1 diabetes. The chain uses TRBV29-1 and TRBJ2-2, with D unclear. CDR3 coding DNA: TGCAGCGTTGAGTGGGGCACCGGGGAGCTGTTTTTT. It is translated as CSVEWGTGELFF.